Listed here are 27 T cell receptor beta chains from one sample, sequenced in a study of cytomegalovirus exposure and HLA in healthy donors. The PCR used 60 Vbeta and 13 Jbeta primers. The method was immunoSEQ multiplex PCR; TCRdb's version includes in-frame clones alone and lacks a portion of them. The data show about 150,000 clones, approximately 72% seen once. The sample was PBMCs. These receptors came from a man aged 18 to 35 in good health and CMV-seronegative.

The V gene is TRBV27, the J gene TRBJ1-5; 7 nucleotides agree with TRBD1. Per the germline V gene, CDR1 is MNHEY and CDR2 is SMNVEV (reference sequence). There are 14 residues in the CDR3. Trimming cost V 5 bases and J 7 bases; bases outside gene matches: 8. DNA for the CDR3: TGTGCCAGCAGTCGAACAGGGGTTGGGCAGCCCCAGCATTTT. It codes for CASSRTGVGQPQHF.

The chain carries TRBV5-6 and TRBJ2-7; possibly TRBD2 for D (6 bases). Germline V lookup: CDR1 SGHDT, CDR2 YYEEEE. CDR3 size: 14 residues. V was cut by 0 bases and J by 6 bases, with 13 bases left in between. CDR3 sequence: CASSLGPLGGEQYF. The CDR3 nucleotides are TGTGCCAGCAGCTTGGGTCCCCTGGGAGGCGAGCAGTACTTC.

This chain uses TRBV7-2 with TRBJ2-4, with 7 bases lining up with TRBD1. Germline CDR1 and CDR2: SGHTA and FQGNSA. This CDR3 is 17 amino acids long. Trimming at V came to 5 bases and at J to 8 bases, leaving 18 bases not matched to a gene. The CDR3 nucleotides read TGTGCCAGCAGCCTAGGGCCCTACAGGGGAAGTTCAGACATTCAGTACTTC. This translates into CASSLGPYRGSSDIQYF.

The chain uses TRBV19 and TRBJ2-3; D remains ambiguous. Per the germline V gene, CDR1 is LNHDA and CDR2 is SQIVND (reference sequence). This CDR3 has 14 amino acids. With 3 bases removed from V and 1 base from J, the gap between germline ends came to 8 bases. CDR3 coding DNA: TGTGCCAGTAGTATCTCCGTCGGCACAGATACGCAGTATTTT. It encodes CASSISVGTDTQYF. The variable domain in full, with the rest retrieved from reference TRBV19 and TRBJ2-3, is DGGITQSPKYLFRKEGQNVTLSCEQNLNHDAMYWYRQDPGQGLRLIYYSQIVNDFQKGDIAEGYSVSREKKESFPLTVTSAQKNPTAFYLCASSISVGTDTQYFGPGTRLTVL.

The rearrangement uses TRBV13 and TRBJ1-2, with no clear D. V shed 5 bases and J shed 4 bases, with 14 bases lying between them. Germline V CDR1 and CDR2: PRHDT, FYEKMQ (reference sequence). The CDR3 runs to 14 residues. CDR3 protein: CASSLQSAGYGYTF. CDR3 DNA sequence: TGTGCCAGCAGCCTCCAGAGCGCCGGCTATGGCTACACCTTC.

The chain employs TRBV13 and TRBJ2-7, with D hard to call. Trimming removed 0 bases from V and 0 bases from J, with 3 bases in between. Germline CDR1 PRHDT, CDR2 FYEKMQ (reference sequence). The CDR3 length is 13 residues. The CDR3 protein is CASSLGYSYEQYF. The CDR3 DNA follows: TGTGCCAGCAGCTTAGGGTACTCCTACGAGCAGTACTTC.

This clone was seen a few times. The rearrangement links TRBV9 to TRBJ2-5, with D perhaps matching TRBD2 (5 bases). The germline CDR1 and CDR2 sequences are SGDLS and YYNGEE. V lost 4 bases and J 4 bases, leaving 11 bases between the germline ends. The CDR3 length is 13 residues. The CDR3 nucleotides are TGTGCCAGCAGCACCGGAGGTTTAGAGACCCAGTACTTC. This codes for CASSTGGLETQYF. Combining the CDR3 with reference TRBV9 and TRBJ2-5 gives the whole variable domain DSGVTQTPKHLITATGQRVTLRCSPRSGDLSVYWYQQSLDQGLQFLIQYYNGEERAKGNILERFSAQQFPDLHSELNLSSLELGDSALYFCASSTGGLETQYFGPGTRLLVL.

This rearrangement joins TRBV12-5 to TRBJ2-3; 13 positions match TRBD2. Germline CDR1 is LGHNT and CDR2 is FRNRAP. Trimming at V came to 0 bases and at J to 6 bases, leaving 3 bases not matched to a gene. The CDR3 is made up of 16 amino acids. The CDR3 DNA sequence: TGTGCTAGTGGTTTGGTACTAGCGGGAGGGTTGGATACGCAGTATTTT. Encoded protein: CASGLVLAGGLDTQYF.

The chain's CDR3 is CASSPDTGNDEQFF. CDR3 coding DNA: TGTGCCAGCAGCCCGGATACAGGGAACGATGAGCAGTTCTTC. The V and J genes are TRBV5-4 and TRBJ2-1; TRBD1 is a possible D gene (6 bases). The CDR3 is 14 amino acids. Germline loops: CDR1 SGHNT, CDR2 YYREEE (reference sequence). V lost 4 bases and J 8 bases, leaving 16 bases between the germline ends.

The chain has TRBV6-1 and TRBJ1-1; D gene unclear. Looked up from germline, CDR1 is MNHNS and CDR2 is SASEGT. V shed 4 bases and J shed 4 bases, with 10 bases lying between them. The CDR3 runs 13 residues. The CDR3 spells CASSGGGSTEAFF. CDR3 bases: TGTGCCAGCAGTGGCGGCGGGAGCACTGAAGCTTTCTTT.

Here the CDR3 reads CASRGGWNQPQHF. DNA of the CDR3: TGTGCCAGCAGGGGGGGTTGGAACCAGCCCCAGCATTTT. The V gene is TRBV27, the J gene TRBJ1-5; possible D gene TRBD1, 5 bases. The V gene's germline CDR1 is MNHEY and CDR2 SMNVEV (reference sequence). The V end lost 6 bases, the J end lost 7 bases, and 13 bases lay between the germline ends. This CDR3 region has 13 residues.

The chain couples TRBV27 to TRBJ1-2; 11 bases map to TRBD1. In germline, CDR1 is MNHEY, CDR2 SMNVEV (reference sequence). Trimming at V came to 5 bases and at J to 7 bases, leaving 6 bases not matched to a gene. CDR3 length: 14 amino acids. CDR3 nucleotides: TGTGCCAGCAGTCTAGGACAGGGGGCGGCTGGCTACACCTTC. Translating it yields CASSLGQGAAGYTF.

V is TRBV6-5 and J is TRBJ1-2; 7 bases are shared with TRBD1. Germline CDR1 and CDR2: MNHEY and SVGAGI. J gave up 4 bases and V 7 bases, and 12 bases lay outside the gene matches. The CDR3 extends over 15 amino acids. CDR3 sequence: CASTLSPGQFYGYTF. CDR3 DNA: TGTGCCAGCACCCTATCTCCGGGACAGTTCTATGGCTACACCTTC.

This clone turned up a few times. The V call is TRBV7-8, the J call TRBJ1-5; 10 bases match TRBD1. Germline CDR1 is SGHVS and CDR2 is FQNEAQ. The CDR3 loop spans 19 amino acids. Unmatched junction bases numbered 15, after V lost 5 bases and J lost 2 bases. CDR3 DNA sequence: TGTGCCAGCAGCATGACCTCCGGGACAGGGGTTCAAGGCAATCAGCCCCAGCATTTT. This sequence encodes CASSMTSGTGVQGNQPQHF.

This clone was detected only once. This chain uses TRBV19 with TRBJ1-1; the D is unclear. This CDR3 contains 13 residues. Germline values: CDR1 LNHDA, CDR2 SQIVND (reference sequence). The V and J ends lost 10 bases and 1 base respectively, with 13 bases between them. The CDR3 region is CATDGPRNTEAFF. The CDR3 nucleotides are TGTGCCACCGATGGGCCCCGGAACACTGAAGCTTTCTTT.

CDR3 protein: CASSYRTGVGNTEAFF. CDR3 coding DNA: TGTGCCAGCAGTTACCGGACAGGGGTAGGGAACACTGAAGCTTTCTTT. This rearrangement joins TRBV6-5 to TRBJ1-1, with 9 bases aligning to TRBD1. Trimming removed 2 bases from V and 1 base from J; junction bases left unmatched: 5. The CDR3 is 16 residues long. The germline V gene encodes CDR1 MNHEY and CDR2 SVGAGI.

The chain couples TRBV19 to TRBJ1-5; possible D gene TRBD1, 5 bases. This CDR3 is 13 amino acids long. Germline-derived CDR1 and CDR2 are LNHDA and SQIVND (reference sequence). The germline V and J ends were trimmed by 7 bases and 1 base, with 8 bases remaining between them. The CDR3 loop reads CASTRGSNQPQHF. The DNA of the CDR3 is TGTGCCAGTACTCGGGGGAGCAATCAGCCCCAGCATTTT.

The chain uses TRBV7-9 and TRBJ2-5; D is perhaps TRBD1 (6 bases). Germline-derived CDR1 and CDR2 are SEHNR and FQNEAQ (reference sequence). The CDR3 spans 15 residues. V was pared by 5 bases and J by 5 bases, with 18 bases between. The CDR3 protein is CASSDDRKGGETQYF. Here the CDR3 DNA reads TGTGCCAGCAGCGACGACAGGAAAGGAGGCGAGACCCAGTACTTC.

This clone was counted once. The chain recombines TRBV13 with TRBJ2-7; D is unresolved. Germline CDR1 PRHDT, CDR2 FYEKMQ (reference sequence). V was clipped by 4 bases and J by 6 bases, with 16 bases between them. The CDR3 is 14 residues long. The CDR3 reads CASSSPDFPVEQYF. The CDR3, as DNA: TGTGCCAGCAGCTCCCCAGACTTTCCCGTCGAGCAGTACTTC.

This clone was picked up one time. The genes are TRBV5-4 and TRBJ1-2; tentatively, D is TRBD1 (5 bases). This CDR3 is built from 17 residues. The V end lost 0 bases, the J end lost 1 base, and 16 bases lay between the germline ends. The germline CDR1 and CDR2 sequences are SGHNT and YYREEE (reference sequence). DNA for the CDR3: TGTGCCAGCAGCTTGGCTCGGGGGGGGACCGATAACTATGGCTACACCTTC. Its translation is CASSLARGGTDNYGYTF.

This rearrangement joins TRBV19 to TRBJ1-5; 9 bases match TRBD1. Germline loops: CDR1 LNHDA, CDR2 SQIVND (reference sequence). V trimming: 5 bases; J trimming: 7 bases; junction bases outside the gene matches: 9. CDR3 length: 15 amino acids. For the CDR3, the DNA is TGTGCCAGTAGTTCTACAGGGGGCTCGGGCCAGCCCCAGCATTTT. Its translation: CASSSTGGSGQPQHF.

The genes are TRBV4-3 and TRBJ2-1; TRBD2 aligns across 8 bases. With 2 bases clipped from V and 3 bases from J, the junction kept 6 bases outside the gene matches. Germline loops: CDR1 LGHNA, CDR2 YSLEER. CDR3 size: 16 residues. CDR3 nucleotides: TGCGCCAGCAGCCAAACCCGACTAGCGATCTACAATGAGCAGTTCTTC. Translated, it gives CASSQTRLAIYNEQFF.

This clone was detected a few times. The rearrangement links TRBV18 to TRBJ2-2; the D gene is possibly TRBD1 (5 bases). The V end lost 3 bases, the J end lost 0 bases, and 11 bases lay between the germline ends. In germline, CDR1 is KGHSH, CDR2 LQKENI. This CDR3 spans 16 amino acids. The CDR3 nucleotides read TGTGCCAGCTCACCTCAGGGCAGGGCGAACACCGGGGAGCTGTTTTTT. It is translated as CASSPQGRANTGELFF. Using reference TRBV18 and TRBJ2-2 for the parts outside the CDR3, the full variable domain is NAGVMQNPRHLVRRRGQEARLRCSPMKGHSHVYWYRQLPEEGLKFMVYLQKENIIDESGMPKERFSAEFPKEGPSILRIQQVVRGDSAAYFCASSPQGRANTGELFFGEGSRLTVL.

The rearrangement links TRBV28 to TRBJ2-3; TRBD1 agrees at 9 bases. V lost 8 bases to trimming and J lost 4 bases; unmatched junction nucleotides: 7. Germline-derived CDR1 and CDR2 are MDHEN and SYDVKM. The CDR3 is 14 residues long. The CDR3 sequence: CASGNRGLPDTQYF. CDR3 nucleotide sequence: TGTGCCAGCGGGAACAGGGGGCTCCCAGATACGCAGTATTTT.

On this clone: At one boundary the junction diverges from the germline segment, which might be a read error. The chain uses TRBV7-9 and TRBJ2-2, with 12 bases aligning to TRBD2. The CDR3 is made up of 18 amino acids. Germline-derived CDR1 and CDR2 are SEHNR and FQNEAQ (reference sequence). The CDR3 coding sequence is TGTTCCAGCAGTCGACCTCCTAGCGGGAGGGTTAGGACCGGGGAGCTGTTTTTT. Translating gives CSSSRPPSGRVRTGELFF.

The CDR3 is CASSPDSSEAFF. CDR3 coding DNA: TGCGCCAGCAGCCCGGACAGTAGTGAAGCTTTCTTT. V is TRBV5-1 and J is TRBJ1-1; a weak D match, TRBD1 (6 bases). Germline V gene sequence: CDR1 SGHRS, CDR2 YFSETQ. The CDR3 has 12 residues. Deletions cut 4 bases from V and 7 bases from J, with 11 bases between.

The chain carries TRBV19 and TRBJ2-7; 9 bases line up with TRBD1. CDR1 is LNHDA and CDR2 is SQIVND in the germline V gene (reference sequence). The ends lost 6 bases at V and 2 bases at J; junction bases unmatched: 5. CDR3 length equals 14 residues. In DNA form, the CDR3 reads TGTGCCAGTAGCTCCGGGACAGGGACCTACGAGCAGTACTTC. It is translated as CASSSGTGTYEQYF.